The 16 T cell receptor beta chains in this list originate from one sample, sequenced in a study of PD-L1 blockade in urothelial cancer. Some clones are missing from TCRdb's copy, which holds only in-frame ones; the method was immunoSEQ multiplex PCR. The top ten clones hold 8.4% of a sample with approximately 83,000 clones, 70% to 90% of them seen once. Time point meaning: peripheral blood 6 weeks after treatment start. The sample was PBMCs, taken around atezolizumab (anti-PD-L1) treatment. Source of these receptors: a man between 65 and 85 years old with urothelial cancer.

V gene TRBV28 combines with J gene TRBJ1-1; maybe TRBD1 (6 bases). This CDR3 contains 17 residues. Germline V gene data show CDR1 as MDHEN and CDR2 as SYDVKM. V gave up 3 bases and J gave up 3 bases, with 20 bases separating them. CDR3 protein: CASSFLAGAAGDTEAFF. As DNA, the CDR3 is TGTGCCAGCAGTTTCTTGGCAGGGGCGGCCGGGGACACTGAAGCTTTCTTT.

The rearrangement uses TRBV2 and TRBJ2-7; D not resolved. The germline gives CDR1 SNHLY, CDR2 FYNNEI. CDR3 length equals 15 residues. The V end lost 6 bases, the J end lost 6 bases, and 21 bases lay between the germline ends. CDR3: CASRALDRASGEQYF. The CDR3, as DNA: TGTGCCAGCAGGGCCCTTGATCGAGCTAGTGGCGAGCAGTACTTC.

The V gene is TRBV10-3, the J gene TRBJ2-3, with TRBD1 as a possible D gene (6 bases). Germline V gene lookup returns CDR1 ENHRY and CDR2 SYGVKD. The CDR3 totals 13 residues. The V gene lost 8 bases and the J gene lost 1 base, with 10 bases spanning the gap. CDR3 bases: TGTGCCATCGAGTCAGGGGGCACAGATACGCAGTATTTT. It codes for CAIESGGTDTQYF.

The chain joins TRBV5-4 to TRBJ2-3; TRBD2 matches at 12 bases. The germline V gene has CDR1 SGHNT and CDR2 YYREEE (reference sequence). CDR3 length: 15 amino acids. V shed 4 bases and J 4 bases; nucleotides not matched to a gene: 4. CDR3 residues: CASSGPSGGADTQYF. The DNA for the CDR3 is TGTGCCAGCAGCGGGCCTAGCGGGGGGGCAGATACGCAGTATTTT.

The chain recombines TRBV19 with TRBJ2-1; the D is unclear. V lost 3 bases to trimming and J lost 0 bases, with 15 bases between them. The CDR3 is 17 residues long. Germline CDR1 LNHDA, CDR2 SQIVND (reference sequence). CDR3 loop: CASSIGFTSNSYNEQFF. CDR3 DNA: TGTGCCAGTAGTATCGGTTTTACCTCCAACTCCTACAATGAGCAGTTCTTC.

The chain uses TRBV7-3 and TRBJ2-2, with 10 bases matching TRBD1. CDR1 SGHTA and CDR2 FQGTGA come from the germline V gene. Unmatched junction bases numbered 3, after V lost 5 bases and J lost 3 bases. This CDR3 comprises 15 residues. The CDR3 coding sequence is TGTGCCAGCAGCACGACAGGGGGCGACACCGGGGAGCTGTTTTTT. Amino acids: CASSTTGGDTGELFF.

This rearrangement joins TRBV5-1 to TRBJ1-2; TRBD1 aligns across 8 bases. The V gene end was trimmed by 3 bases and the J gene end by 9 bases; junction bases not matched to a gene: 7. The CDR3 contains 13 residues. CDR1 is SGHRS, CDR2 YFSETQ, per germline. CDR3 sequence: CASSSGQGASYTF. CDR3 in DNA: TGCGCCAGCAGCTCCGGACAGGGTGCGAGCTACACCTTC.

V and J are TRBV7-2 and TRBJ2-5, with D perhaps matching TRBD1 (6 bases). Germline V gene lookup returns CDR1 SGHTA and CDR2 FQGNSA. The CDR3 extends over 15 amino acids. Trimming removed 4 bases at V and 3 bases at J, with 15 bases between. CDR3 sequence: CASSSQTGLEETQYF. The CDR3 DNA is TGTGCCAGCAGCTCACAAACAGGGTTGGAAGAGACCCAGTACTTC.

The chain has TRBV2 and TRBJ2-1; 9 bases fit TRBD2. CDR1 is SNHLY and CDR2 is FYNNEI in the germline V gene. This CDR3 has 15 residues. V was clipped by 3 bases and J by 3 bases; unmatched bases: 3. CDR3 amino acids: CASSDRTSDYNEQFF. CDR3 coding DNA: TGTGCCAGCAGTGACCGGACTAGCGACTACAATGAGCAGTTCTTC.

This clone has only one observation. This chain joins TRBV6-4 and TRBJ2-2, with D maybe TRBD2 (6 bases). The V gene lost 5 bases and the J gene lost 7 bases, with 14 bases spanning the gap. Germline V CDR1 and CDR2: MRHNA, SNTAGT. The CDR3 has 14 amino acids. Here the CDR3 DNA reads TGTGCCAGCAGTCGGGAGTTAGGTCTCGGGGAGCTGTTTTTT. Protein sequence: CASSRELGLGELFF.

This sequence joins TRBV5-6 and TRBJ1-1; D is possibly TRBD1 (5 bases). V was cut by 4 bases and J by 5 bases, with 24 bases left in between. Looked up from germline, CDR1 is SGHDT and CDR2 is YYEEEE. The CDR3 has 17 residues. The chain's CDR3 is CASSPGRDGSRWTEAFF. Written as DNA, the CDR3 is TGTGCCAGCAGCCCTGGCAGGGATGGGTCCCGGTGGACTGAAGCTTTCTTT.

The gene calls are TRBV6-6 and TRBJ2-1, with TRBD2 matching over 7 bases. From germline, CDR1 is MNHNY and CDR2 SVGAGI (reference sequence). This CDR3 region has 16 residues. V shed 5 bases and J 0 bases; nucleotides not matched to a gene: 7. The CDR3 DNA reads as TGTGCCAGCAGTATATTAGCGGGCAGCTCCTACAATGAGCAGTTCTTC. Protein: CASSILAGSSYNEQFF.

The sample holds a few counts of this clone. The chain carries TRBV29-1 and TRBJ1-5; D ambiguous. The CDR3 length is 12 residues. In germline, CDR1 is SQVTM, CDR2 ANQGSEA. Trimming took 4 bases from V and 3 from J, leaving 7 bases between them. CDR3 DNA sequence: TGCAGCGTTGGAGGGAACAATCAGCCCCAGCATTTT. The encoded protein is CSVGGNNQPQHF.

The CDR3 loop is CASSFAGGLQETQYF. CDR3 nucleotides: TGTGCCAGCAGCTTCGCTGGGGGCCTTCAAGAGACCCAGTACTTC. The V call is TRBV7-2, the J call TRBJ2-5, with TRBD1 as a possible D gene (6 bases). V gave up 3 bases and J gave up 2 bases, with 13 bases separating them. The CDR3 consists of 15 residues. From germline, CDR1 is SGHTA and CDR2 FQGNSA.

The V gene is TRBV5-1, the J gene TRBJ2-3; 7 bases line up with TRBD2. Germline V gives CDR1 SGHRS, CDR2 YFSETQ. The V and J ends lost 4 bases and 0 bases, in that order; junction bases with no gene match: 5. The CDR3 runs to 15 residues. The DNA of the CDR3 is TGCGCCAGCAGCGCGTGGGGGGGTAGCACAGATACGCAGTATTTT. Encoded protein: CASSAWGGSTDTQYF.

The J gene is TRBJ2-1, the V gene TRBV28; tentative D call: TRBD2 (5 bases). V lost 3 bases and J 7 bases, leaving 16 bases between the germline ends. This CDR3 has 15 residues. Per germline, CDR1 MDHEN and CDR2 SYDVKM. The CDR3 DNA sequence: TGTGCCAGCAGTTTGCGTGGGAGAATGGGGAATGAGCAGTTCTTC. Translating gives CASSLRGRMGNEQFF.